These T cell receptor beta chains were read from a single sample in a study of response to subunit inactivated influenza vaccine. TCRdb reprocessed the RT-PCR reads via MiXCR and lists one record per CDR3 protein. The table has about 500,000 distinct CDR3 sequences, 15% to 20% seen once. The input for sequencing was CD4+ T cells sorted from PBMCs, taken less than 30 months after vaccination. These receptors originate from a man between 50 and 75 years old who received an inactivated influenza vaccine. Each CDR3 is given with its conserved first and last residue. D genes are given only for firm matches. Not every row has a clone size; where given, it reads once, few, many or a size class.

.,TRBJ2-3,.,TRBV20-1,TGCAGTGCTAGAGATTGGGGGGACAACACAGATACGCAGTATTTT,CSARDWGDNTDTQYF
TRBD1,TRBJ1-1,.,TRBV20-1,TGCAGTGCACAGACAGGGGCGATCACTGAAGCTTTCTTT,CSAQTGAITEAFF
.,TRBJ2-1,.,TRBV12-3/TRBV12-4,TGTGCCAGCAGCCGAGAAAATCTAGTGTCCAATGAGCAGTTCTTC,CASSRENLVSNEQFF
TRBD2,TRBJ2-1,few,TRBV7-2,TGTGCCAGCAGCTTAAGGGCGGGGGGGGTTAAGTACAATGAGCAGTTCTTC,CASSLRAGGVKYNEQFF
.,TRBJ1-5,few,TRBV3-1,TGTGCCAGCAGTCTCACAAGGAGCAATCAGCCCCAGCATTTT,CASSLTRSNQPQHF
TRBD1,TRBJ1-1,few,TRBV20-1,TGCAGTGCCAGCAACCAGGGGGCGCAGACTGAAGCTTTCTTT,CSASNQGAQTEAFF
.,TRBJ2-1,few,TRBV20-1,TGCAGTGTCTCCGGGACTTTCCGATTAAGCTCCTACAATGAGCAGTTCTTC,CSVSGTFRLSSYNEQFF
TRBD1,TRBJ2-5,.,TRBV20-1,TGCAGTGCTTGGGACAGCCTCTCCCCAGAGACCCAGTACTTC,CSAWDSLSPETQYF
.,TRBJ2-5,.,TRBV20-1,TGCAGTGCCTCTTCGACCAGCCTTGTGACCCAGTACTTC,CSASSTSLVTQYF
.,TRBJ2-7,few,TRBV10-3,TGTGCCATCAGTGACGAAGCCTACGAGCAGTACTTC,CAISDEAYEQYF
.,TRBJ1-5,.,TRBV18,TGTGCCAGCTCTCCCTCGGTGAATCAGCCCCAGCATTTT,CASSPSVNQPQHF
TRBD2,TRBJ2-1,few,TRBV12-3/TRBV12-4,TGTGCCAGCAGTCTACTAGCGGATCACAATGAGCAGTTCTTC,CASSLLADHNEQFF
.,TRBJ2-7,.,TRBV6-2/TRBV6-3,TGTGCCAGCAGTTACCACCGGACAGCCAGCTCCTACGAGCAGTACTTC,CASSYHRTASSYEQYF
.,TRBJ2-2,many,TRBV18,TGTGCCAGCTCACCTCGATCTCTGGGAGAGAACACCGGGGAGCTGTTTTTT,CASSPRSLGENTGELFF
TRBD2,TRBJ2-1,few,TRBV9,TGTGCCAGCAGCTTTCGGACTAGCGGGAGTCTGTCCTACAATGAGCAGTTCTTC,CASSFRTSGSLSYNEQFF
.,TRBJ2-3,few,TRBV7-2,TGTGCCAGCAGCTTAGTAGGGGCAGCCCCAGATACGCAGTATTTT,CASSLVGAAPDTQYF
TRBD1,TRBJ1-5,.,TRBV12-3/TRBV12-4,TGTGCCAGCAGGGGAGGGACAGGGGTAGCCATGGGGGGCAATCAGCCCCAGCATTTT,CASRGGTGVAMGGNQPQHF
TRBD1,TRBJ2-4,.,TRBV7-8,TGTGCCAGCAGCTCGACAGGGGCCCTCAAAAACATTCAGTACTTC,CASSSTGALKNIQYF
TRBD1,TRBJ1-2,.,TRBV5-1,TGCGCCAGCGGGCCAGGGGGCTACTATGGCTACACCTTC,CASGPGGYYGYTF
TRBD1,TRBJ2-7,many,TRBV12-3/TRBV12-4,TGTGCCAGCAGTTTTAGCGTAGGTCGGGACAGCTCCTACGAGCAGTACTTC,CASSFSVGRDSSYEQYF
TRBD2,TRBJ2-5,few,TRBV5-1,TGCGCCAGCAGCTCGGGACTAGCGGGGGGAGAGACCCAGTACTTC,CASSSGLAGGETQYF
.,TRBJ2-2,.,TRBV12-3/TRBV12-4,TGTGCCAGCAGTTCCTCTAGCCCCACCGGGGAGCTGTTTTTT,CASSSSSPTGELFF
.,TRBJ1-6,.,TRBV20-1,TGCAGTACCGGAAATTTAGATTCACCCCTCCACTTT,CSTGNLDSPLHF
.,TRBJ1-6,.,TRBV5-1,TGCGCCGGCAGCCCGGATCTTAGCGACTCCTATAATTCACCCCTCCACTTT,CAGSPDLSDSYNSPLHF
.,TRBJ2-3,many,TRBV7-2,TGTGCCAGCAGCTTAGGACTAATCACAGATACGCAGTATTTT,CASSLGLITDTQYF
.,TRBJ1-6,.,TRBV27,TGTGCCAGCAGTCCAACTCTGGGCGCATATAATTCACCCCTCCACTTT,CASSPTLGAYNSPLHF
.,TRBJ2-1,.,TRBV28,TGTGCCAGCAGCCAAGGGGGGGGAGATCACAATGAGCAGTTCTTC,CASSQGGGDHNEQFF
TRBD1,TRBJ1-5,.,TRBV29-1,TGCAGCGTTTTAGACAGGGGTGATCAGCCCCAGCATTTT,CSVLDRGDQPQHF
TRBD1,TRBJ2-6,few,TRBV28,TGTGCCAGCAGAGCTCAGGGGGTGAACGTCCTGACTTTC,CASRAQGVNVLTF
.,TRBJ2-2,.,TRBV2,TGTGCCAGCAGTGATTACAGGCCGAACACCGGGGAGCTGTTTTTT,CASSDYRPNTGELFF
TRBD2,TRBJ2-1,few,TRBV5-1,TGCGCCAGCAGCTTGGCTAGCGGGAGAAGTGAGCAGTTCTTC,CASSLASGRSEQFF
TRBD1,TRBJ2-7,few,TRBV19,TGTGCCAGTAGCACAGGGGGCGAGCAGTACTTC,CASSTGGEQYF
TRBD2,TRBJ2-2,few,TRBV4-3,TGCGCCAGCAGCCAAGATCTACAGCGGGGATTCAACACCGGGGAGCTGTTTTTT,CASSQDLQRGFNTGELFF
.,TRBJ2-3,.,TRBV20-1,TGCAGTGCTAGTGTAGCCCCAACGCAGTATTTT,CSASVAPTQYF
.,TRBJ2-7,.,TRBV27,TGTGCCAGCAGTGGAGGGTTTGGCTCCTACGAGCAGTACTTC,CASSGGFGSYEQYF
TRBD1,TRBJ2-1,few,TRBV12-3/TRBV12-4,TGTGCCAGCAGCACTGCGGACAGGAGCTACAATGAGCAGTTCTTC,CASSTADRSYNEQFF
.,TRBJ2-1,many,TRBV9,TGTGCCAGCAGCGTAGATCTAGGGGGACGAAAAGAGCAGTTCTTC,CASSVDLGGRKEQFF
.,TRBJ2-2,many,TRBV3-1,TGTGCCAGCAGCCCTTTAGACACCGGGGAGCTGTTTTTT,CASSPLDTGELFF
.,TRBJ2-5,.,TRBV10-3,TGTGCCATCAGTGGGACAATTGGAGAGACCCAGTACTTC,CAISGTIGETQYF
.,TRBJ2-2,.,TRBV9,TGTGCCAGCAGCGTAGCCATCTCGGCCGGGACTGGGGGAACCGGGGAGCTGTTTTTT,CASSVAISAGTGGTGELFF
.,TRBJ2-3,.,TRBV6-5,TGTGCCAGCAGTTCAACCGCGACAGACACAGATACGCAGTATTTT,CASSSTATDTDTQYF
.,TRBJ2-2,few,TRBV5-1,TGCGCCAGCAGCCCGGGTCGGACCGATGTAACCGGGGAGCTGTTTTTT,CASSPGRTDVTGELFF
.,TRBJ2-3,.,TRBV5-5,TGTGCCAGCAGCTTGGCCCAACAGGGTAGAGCAGATACGCAGTATTTT,CASSLAQQGRADTQYF
.,TRBJ1-1,.,TRBV7-8,TGTGCCAGCAGCTTAGTTCCCGGATACACTGAAGCTTTCTTT,CASSLVPGYTEAFF
TRBD1,TRBJ2-1,few,TRBV5-1,TGCGCCAGCTGCATAGGACAGGGGCCCTACAATGAGCAGTTCTTC,CASCIGQGPYNEQFF